This section outlines one TCR beta chain sequence together with its context. The sample originates from a study of control samples from healthy donors and cancer patients. Profiled with immunoSEQ multiplex PCR; TCRdb holds only in-frame clones, not every one. The table has roughly 120,000 clones, more than 80% seen once; the top ten hold 40%. Germline V gene data show CDR1 as LNHDA and CDR2 as SQIVND (reference sequence). The length of the CDR3 is 17 residues. The V gene lost 7 bases and the J gene lost 4 bases, with 24 bases spanning the gap. The sequence came from a middle-aged man in good health. The chain joins TRBV19 to TRBJ2-3; D could derive from TRBD1 or TRBD2 (6 bases each). The sequenced material came from blood. The CDR3: CASTSGTGLGRPDTQYF. CDR3 nucleotides: TGTGCCAGTACCTCAGGCACAGGGCTAGGGAGGCCAGATACGCAGTATTTT.